These 28 T cell receptor beta chains were sequenced from one sample in a study of radiotherapy plus CTLA-4 blockade in lung cancer. Data came from immunoSEQ multiplex PCR; TCRdb stores just in-frame clones and leaves some out. The sample gives about 78,000 clones, more than 75% of which show up once; approximately 1.9% is in the top ten. The sample here was peripheral blood, taken from a patient treated with radiotherapy plus ipilimumab. The receptors were sampled from a human donor with non-small cell lung cancer who had a partial response to radiotherapy plus ipilimumab.

This clone showed up just once. The gene calls are TRBV5-1 and TRBJ1-6, with a possible D match to TRBD1 (6 bases). Trimming shortened V by 4 bases and J by 8 bases, and 16 bases separated the two germline ends. The CDR3 has 15 amino acids. The germline V gene has CDR1 SGHRS and CDR2 YFSETQ. The DNA for the CDR3 is TGCGCCAGCAGCGGACAACAGGGCACCGATTCACCCCTCCACTTT. Protein: CASSGQQGTDSPLHF.

This clone was recorded once. The CDR3 here is CASSSTGLNTEAFF. The CDR3 DNA follows: TGTGCCAGCAGTTCCACAGGCCTGAACACTGAAGCTTTCTTT. The chain uses TRBV28 and TRBJ1-1, with D possibly matching TRBD1 (5 bases). The CDR3 extends over 14 amino acids. CDR1 MDHEN and CDR2 SYDVKM come from the germline V gene. The germline V and J ends were trimmed by 4 bases and 0 bases, with 9 bases remaining between them.

The chain has TRBV30 and TRBJ2-1; possible D gene TRBD1, 7 bases. CDR3 size: 12 residues. Germline values: CDR1 GTSNPN, CDR2 SVGIG (reference sequence). V was pared by 1 base and J by 16 bases, with 17 bases between. The CDR3 protein is CAWSGEGGQTFF. The CDR3 DNA sequence: TGTGCCTGGAGTGGAGAGGGGGGACAGACCTTCTTC.

The rearrangement joins TRBV5-1 to TRBJ2-1; 8 nucleotides match TRBD2. Looked up from germline, CDR1 is SGHRS and CDR2 is YFSETQ. V lost 4 bases and J lost 4; bases outside the gene matches: 10. The CDR3 contains 16 residues. CDR3 loop: CASSPGGGGLYNEQFF. The DNA of the CDR3 is TGCGCCAGCAGCCCCGGGGGGGGAGGTCTATACAATGAGCAGTTCTTC.

The CDR3 spells CASSSTGGWNEKLFF. In nucleotides, the CDR3 is TGCGCCAGCAGCTCTACAGGGGGATGGAATGAAAAACTGTTTTTT. The chain is built from TRBV5-1 and TRBJ1-4; 8 bases align to TRBD1. Germline loops: CDR1 SGHRS, CDR2 YFSETQ. The CDR3 runs 15 residues. V was clipped by 3 bases and J by 5 bases; unmatched bases: 6.

As to this clone: Other DNA sequences of this sample code for an identical CDR3. The V and J genes are TRBV5-1 and TRBJ2-7; unclear D gene. The CDR3 has 14 amino acids. The ends were cut back, 0 bases at V and 0 bases at J, with 7 bases in the middle. Per germline, CDR1 SGHRS and CDR2 YFSETQ. This CDR3 reads CASSLDLSSYEQYF. CDR3 in DNA: TGCGCCAGCAGCTTGGACTTGAGCTCCTACGAGCAGTACTTC.

This chain uses TRBV10-2 with TRBJ1-5, with 7 nucleotides matching TRBD1. The CDR3 has 16 amino acids. After removal of 5 bases from V and 9 bases from J, the junction contained 16 bases not matched to a gene. Germline assignment: CDR1 WSHSY and CDR2 SAAADI. The CDR3 protein is CASSIHTGTAPGPQHF. CDR3 in DNA: TGCGCCAGCAGTATACACACCGGGACAGCCCCTGGGCCCCAGCATTTT.

The J gene is TRBJ1-2, the V gene TRBV5-6, with no clear D. Germline CDR1 and CDR2: SGHDT and YYEEEE. Between the trimmed V and J ends, which lost 1 base and 3 bases, there was a span of 4 bases. The CDR3 is made up of 12 amino acids. CDR3 in DNA: TGTGCCAGCAGCTTGCGAGACTATGGCTACACCTTC. Residues: CASSLRDYGYTF.

This chain uses TRBV9 with TRBJ2-5, with 7 positions matching TRBD2. Germline CDR1 SGDLS, CDR2 YYNGEE. With 2 bases clipped from V and 1 base from J, the junction kept 8 bases outside the gene matches. The CDR3 is made up of 16 amino acids. DNA for the CDR3: TGTGCCAGCAGCGTTGGTGTTACTAGCGCCCAAGAGACCCAGTACTTC. It translates to CASSVGVTSAQETQYF.

J is TRBJ2-3 and V is TRBV10-3, with 10 bases identical to TRBD1. Germline trimming cut 8 bases from V and 0 bases from J; bases unmatched to any gene: 5. The CDR3 spans 15 residues. Germline V lookup: CDR1 ENHRY, CDR2 SYGVKD. In nucleotides, the CDR3 is TGTGCCATCGGAGAGGGACAGGGGAGCACAGATACGCAGTATTTT. Translation gives CAIGEGQGSTDTQYF.

The gene calls are TRBV5-1 and TRBJ2-5, with TRBD2 as a possible D gene (5 bases). The V end was cut by 0 bases, the J end by 5 bases, with 5 bases between. Germline V gene data show CDR1 as SGHRS and CDR2 as YFSETQ. The CDR3 totals 12 residues. CDR3 residues: CASSLAGETQYF. In DNA, the CDR3 is TGCGCCAGCAGCTTGGCGGGGGAGACCCAGTACTTC.

The V and J genes are TRBV7-9 and TRBJ1-1, with a possible D match to TRBD1 (5 bases). Germline V gene data show CDR1 as SEHNR and CDR2 as FQNEAQ (reference sequence). V lost 5 bases and J 1 base, leaving 14 bases between the germline ends. The CDR3 runs to 15 residues. CDR3 region: CASSVSRDRNTEAFF. CDR3 bases: TGTGCCAGCAGCGTAAGCCGAGACAGGAACACTGAAGCTTTCTTT.

CDR3 protein: CASSLPGAETQYF. CDR3 nucleotides: TGTGCCAGCAGCTTACCAGGGGCTGAGACCCAGTACTTC. V gene TRBV7-9 combines with J gene TRBJ2-5; tentative D call: TRBD1 (6 bases). Trimming shortened V by 2 bases and J by 5 bases, and 9 bases separated the two germline ends. The CDR3 sequence is 13 residues long. Germline CDR1 and CDR2: SEHNR and FQNEAQ (reference sequence). Looking up the rest from reference TRBV7-9 and TRBJ2-5 gives the full variable domain: DTGVSQNPRHKITKRGQNVTFRCDPISEHNRLYWYRQTLGQGPEFLTYFQNEAQLEKSRLLSDRFSAERPKGSFSTLEIQRTEQGDSAMYLCASSLPGAETQYFGPGTRLLVL.

CDR3 nucleotide sequence: TGTGCCAGCAGTTCCTACCGACAGGGGGGAAGGTCAAACACTGAAGCTTTCTTT. Amino acid sequence: CASSSYRQGGRSNTEAFF. The chain is built from TRBV2 and TRBJ1-1; 9 bases align to TRBD1. CDR3 length: 18 residues. Losses at the gene ends were 5 bases for V and 2 bases for J; bases not matched to a gene: 15. Germline V gene sequence: CDR1 SNHLY, CDR2 FYNNEI.

This sequence joins TRBV18 and TRBJ1-4; 8 bases are shared with TRBD1. V shed 8 bases, J shed 7 bases, and the junction held 9 bases outside the gene matches. The germline CDR1 and CDR2 sequences are KGHSH and LQKENI. CDR3 length equals 14 residues. CDR3 in DNA: TGTGCCAGCATGAACCGGGACAGGAGTGAAAAACTGTTTTTT. Its translation: CASMNRDRSEKLFF.

This clone was counted a few times. V and J are TRBV5-1 and TRBJ2-2; possible D gene TRBD1, 6 bases. The V gene's germline CDR1 is SGHRS and CDR2 YFSETQ. The V end lost 4 bases, the J end lost 1 base, and 14 bases lay between the germline ends. This CDR3 is 16 amino acids long. CDR3 region: CASSPLIGGNTGELFF. The CDR3, as DNA: TGCGCCAGCAGCCCCCTGATAGGGGGGAACACCGGGGAGCTGTTTTTT.

The rearrangement joins TRBV21-1 to TRBJ2-7; TRBD2 was called by the table and not checked on the DNA. TRBV21-1 constitutes a pseudogene. CDR3 length equals 19 residues. The CDR3: CASSPRRVKTSGETYEQYV. In DNA, the CDR3 is TGTGCCAGCAGCCCGAGGAGGGTTAAAACTAGCGGGGAAACCTACGAGCAGTACGTC.

This chain joins TRBV2 and TRBJ1-6, with a possible D match to TRBD1 (5 bases). Germline-derived CDR1 and CDR2 are SNHLY and FYNNEI. This CDR3 has 14 amino acids. V lost 4 bases to trimming and J lost 7 bases, with 11 bases between them. The CDR3 DNA reads as TGTGCCAGCAGTGGTACAGGACGAAATTCACCCCTCCACTTT. Amino acid sequence: CASSGTGRNSPLHF.

The J gene is TRBJ2-7, the V gene TRBV18, with TRBD2 matching 16 bases. This CDR3 is 14 amino acids long. V lost 5 bases to trimming and J lost 5 bases; unmatched junction nucleotides: 0. Looked up from germline, CDR1 is KGHSH and CDR2 is LQKENI. This CDR3 is CASSGTSGRDEQYF. DNA for the CDR3: TGTGCCAGCTCAGGGACTAGCGGGAGGGACGAGCAGTACTTC.

The chain couples TRBV6-5 to TRBJ2-4, with D possibly TRBD1 on 6 matching bases. This CDR3 comprises 12 residues. Trimming left V 10 bases short and J 4 bases short, with 11 bases between. Germline V lookup: CDR1 MNHEY, CDR2 SVGAGI. CDR3 amino acids: CATRDNKNIQYF. The CDR3 DNA reads TGTGCCACCCGGGACAATAAAAACATTCAGTACTTC.

This sequence joins TRBV29-1 and TRBJ2-1, with 13 bases aligning to TRBD2. Trimming at V came to 7 bases and at J to 4 bases, leaving 7 bases not matched to a gene. Germline loops: CDR1 SQVTM, CDR2 ANQGSEA. The CDR3 extends over 15 amino acids. The CDR3 is CSAHGTSGTYNEQFF. For the CDR3, the DNA is TGCAGCGCACACGGGACTAGCGGGACTTACAATGAGCAGTTCTTC.

This chain links TRBV6-6 with TRBJ2-1, with TRBD2 as a possible D gene (6 bases). From germline, CDR1 is MNHNY and CDR2 SVGAGI (reference sequence). V was cut by 5 bases and J by 9 bases, with 17 bases left in between. The CDR3 is 14 residues long. Here the CDR3 reads CASSDRGGAGEQFF. The CDR3 coding sequence is TGTGCCAGCAGTGACCGTGGGGGAGCGGGTGAGCAGTTCTTC.

The chain couples TRBV5-6 to TRBJ1-1; 9 nucleotides agree with TRBD1. This CDR3 has 16 amino acids. Germline V CDR1 and CDR2: SGHDT, YYEEEE. The V gene end was trimmed by 4 bases and the J gene end by 5 bases; junction bases not matched to a gene: 12. The CDR3 DNA sequence: TGTGCCAGCAGCGCAACACTACAGGGGGCAGGGACTGAAGCTTTCTTT. It codes for CASSATLQGAGTEAFF.

The gene calls are TRBV6-5 and TRBJ2-3; D remains ambiguous. CDR3 length equals 14 residues. The V and J ends lost 2 bases and 0 bases respectively, with 6 bases between them. Germline V gene sequence: CDR1 MNHEY, CDR2 SVGAGI. Written as DNA, the CDR3 is TGTGCCAGCAGTTACGAGAGGAGCACAGATACGCAGTATTTT. Translation gives CASSYERSTDTQYF.

The chain uses TRBV7-2 and TRBJ2-3; 7 positions agree with TRBD2. Germline CDR1 and CDR2: SGHTA and FQGNSA. The CDR3 runs 16 residues. V was clipped by 6 bases and J by 2 bases; unmatched bases: 11. The CDR3 DNA follows: TGTGCCAGCAGATTTCCGGCAGCGGGACCCACAGATACGCAGTATTTT. It is translated as CASRFPAAGPTDTQYF.

This clone was recorded a few times. The chain carries TRBV29-1 and TRBJ2-1, with D possibly being TRBD2 (5 bases). The V gene's germline CDR1 is SQVTM and CDR2 ANQGSEA. Trimming shortened V by 1 base and J by 12 bases, and 16 bases separated the two germline ends. The CDR3 runs to 13 residues. The CDR3, as DNA: TGCAGCGTTGAAGGGGGAGTAGGGAAGGGGCAGTTCTTC. This gives the protein CSVEGGVGKGQFF.

The CDR3 nucleotides are TGTGCCAGCAGTATCGGGTCCACAGATACGCAGTATTTT. Translating it yields CASSIGSTDTQYF. This chain uses TRBV28 with TRBJ2-3, with D unclear. The CDR3 length is 13 residues. Trimming removed 5 bases from V and 2 bases from J, with 8 bases in between. Looked up from germline, CDR1 is MDHEN and CDR2 is SYDVKM.

The rearrangement joins TRBV2 to TRBJ1-2; TRBD1 is a possible D gene (5 bases). V was cut by 6 bases and J by 4 bases, with 15 bases left in between. The CDR3 has 14 amino acids. CDR1 SNHLY and CDR2 FYNNEI come from the germline V gene. CDR3 nucleotides: TGTGCCAGCAGCACCGACAGCCAGTCCTATGGCTACACCTTC. It codes for CASSTDSQSYGYTF. Full variable domain (rest looked up from reference TRBV2 and TRBJ1-2): EPEVTQTPSHQVTQMGQEVILRCVPISNHLYFYWYRQILGQKVEFLVSFYNNEISEKSEIFDDQFSVERPDGSNFTLKIRSTKLEDSAMYFCASSTDSQSYGYTFGSGTRLTVV.